This T cell receptor beta chain was found in a study of blood T cell repertoires in COVID-19. The overall study: Sample material is recorded as cDNA or gDNA derived from T cells, B-cell-depleted T cells, or PBMCs.

TCRdb's table, derived via immunoSEQ multiplex PCR, lists solely in-frame clones and lacks some. The data contain 65,000 to 95,000 clones, approximately 89% of them singletons. Germline V gene lookup returns CDR1 SNHLY and CDR2 FYNNEI. V dropped 9 bases and J dropped 5; count of bases not matched to a gene: 5. The CDR3 extends over 13 amino acids. The gene calls are TRBV2 and TRBJ2-2; TRBD1 matches 8 bases. Sequencing was done on a sample of peripheral blood. This clonotype was obtained from a man aged 50-60 years with COVID-19, enrolled during active disease. The CDR3 DNA follows: TGTGCCAGAAACACAGGGGGTACCGGGGAGCTGTTTTTT. It encodes CARNTGGTGELFF.